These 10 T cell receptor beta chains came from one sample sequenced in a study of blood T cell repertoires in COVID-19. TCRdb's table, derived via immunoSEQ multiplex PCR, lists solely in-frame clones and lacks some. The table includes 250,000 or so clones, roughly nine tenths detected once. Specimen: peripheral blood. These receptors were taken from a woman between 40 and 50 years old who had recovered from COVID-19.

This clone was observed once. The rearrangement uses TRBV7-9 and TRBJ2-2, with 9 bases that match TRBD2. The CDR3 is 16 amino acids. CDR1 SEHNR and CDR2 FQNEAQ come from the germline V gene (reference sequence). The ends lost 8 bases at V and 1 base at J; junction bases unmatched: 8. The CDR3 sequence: CASSTSGVGNTGELFF. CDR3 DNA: TGTGCCAGCTCGACTAGCGGAGTGGGGAACACCGGGGAGCTGTTTTTT.

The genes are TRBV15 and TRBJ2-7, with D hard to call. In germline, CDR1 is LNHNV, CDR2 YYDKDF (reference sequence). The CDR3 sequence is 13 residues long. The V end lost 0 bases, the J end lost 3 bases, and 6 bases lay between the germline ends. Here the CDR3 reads CATSRDSGYEQYF. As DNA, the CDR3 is TGTGCCACCAGCAGAGATAGTGGCTACGAGCAGTACTTC.

The CDR3 DNA follows: TGTGCCTGGAGTGCCCCGGGACTAGGGGGTGAAAAACTGTTTTTT. This encodes CAWSAPGLGGEKLFF. The chain recombines TRBV30 with TRBJ1-4; D may be TRBD1 (6 bases). Germline CDR1 GTSNPN, CDR2 SVGIG (reference sequence). The CDR3 is 15 amino acids. Trimming took 1 base from V and 7 from J, leaving 16 bases between them.

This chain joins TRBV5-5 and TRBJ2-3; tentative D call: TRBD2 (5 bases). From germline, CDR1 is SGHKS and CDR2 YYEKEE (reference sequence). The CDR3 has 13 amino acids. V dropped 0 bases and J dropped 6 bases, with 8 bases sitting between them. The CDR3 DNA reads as TGTGCCAGCAGCTTGGTGCCGGGGGATACGCAGTATTTT. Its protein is CASSLVPGDTQYF.

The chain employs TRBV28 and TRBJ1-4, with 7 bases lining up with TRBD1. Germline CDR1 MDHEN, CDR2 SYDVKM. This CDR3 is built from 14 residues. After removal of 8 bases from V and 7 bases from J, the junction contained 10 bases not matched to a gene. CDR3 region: CASAGGQSPEKLFF. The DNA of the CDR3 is TGTGCCAGCGCCGGGGGACAGAGTCCTGAAAAACTGTTTTTT.

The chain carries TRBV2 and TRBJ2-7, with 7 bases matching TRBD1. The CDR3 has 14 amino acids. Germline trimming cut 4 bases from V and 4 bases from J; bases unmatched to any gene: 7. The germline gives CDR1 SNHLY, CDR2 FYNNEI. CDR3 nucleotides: TGTGCCAGCAGTGTTTTCCAGGGGGTGTACGAGCAGTACTTC. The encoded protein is CASSVFQGVYEQYF. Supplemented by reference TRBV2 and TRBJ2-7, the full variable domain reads EPEVTQTPSHQVTQMGQEVILRCVPISNHLYFYWYRQILGQKVEFLVSFYNNEISEKSEIFDDQFSVERPDGSNFTLKIRSTKLEDSAMYFCASSVFQGVYEQYFGPGTRLTVT.

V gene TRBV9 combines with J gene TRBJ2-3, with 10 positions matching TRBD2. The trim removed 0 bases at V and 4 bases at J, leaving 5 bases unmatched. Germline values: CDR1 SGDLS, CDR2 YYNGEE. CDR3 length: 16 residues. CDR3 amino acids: CASSVEDSGRSDTQYF. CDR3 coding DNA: TGTGCCAGCAGCGTAGAGGATAGCGGGAGGTCAGATACGCAGTATTTT. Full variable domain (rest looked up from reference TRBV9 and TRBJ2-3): DSGVTQTPKHLITATGQRVTLRCSPRSGDLSVYWYQQSLDQGLQFLIQYYNGEERAKGNILERFSAQQFPDLHSELNLSSLELGDSALYFCASSVEDSGRSDTQYFGPGTRLTVL.

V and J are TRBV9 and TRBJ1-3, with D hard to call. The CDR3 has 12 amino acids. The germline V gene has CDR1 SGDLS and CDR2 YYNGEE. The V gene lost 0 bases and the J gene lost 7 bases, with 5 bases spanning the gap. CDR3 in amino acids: CASSVDGNTIYF. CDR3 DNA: TGTGCCAGCAGCGTAGACGGGAACACCATATATTTT.

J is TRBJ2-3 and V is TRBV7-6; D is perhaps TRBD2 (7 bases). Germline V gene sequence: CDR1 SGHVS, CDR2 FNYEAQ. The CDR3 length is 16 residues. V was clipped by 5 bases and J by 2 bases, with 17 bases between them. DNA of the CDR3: TGTGCCAGCAGCCCAAGGGAGGGGGTGGTCACAGATACGCAGTATTTT. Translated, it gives CASSPREGVVTDTQYF.

The CDR3 bases are TGCGCCAGCAGCTCCCAGGGAAGGAGCAATGAGCAGTTCTTC. It encodes CASSSQGRSNEQFF. V is TRBV5-1 and J is TRBJ2-1; TRBD1 might be the D (5 bases). Trimming took 3 bases from V and 6 from J, leaving 13 bases between them. The CDR3 extends over 14 amino acids. The germline CDR1 and CDR2 sequences are SGHRS and YFSETQ.